The TCR beta chain described here comes from a study of cytomegalovirus exposure and HLA in healthy donors (TCRdb year 2017). About the study as a whole: An earlier analysis of some 600 of the donors reported about 300 Gb of sequence data and 95 million to 130 million unique TCR beta sequences obtained from 150 million to 200 million T cells. Among around 400 genotyped donors of the cohort, an average of approximately 240,000 unique TCR beta nucleotide sequences was sequenced per donor, of which about 19% were non-productive. The number of typed donors differed by locus: roughly 620-640 for A, B, C, DRB1 and DQB1; 500 to 550 for DQA1; over 600 for DPA1; and some 450 for DPB1. A later analysis re-analyzed previously published TCR beta repertoires from 666 donors and added high-resolution HLA genotyping to study TCR occurrence patterns. Every discovery cohort repertoire had been produced on one sequencing platform. The study combined high-throughput TCR immunosequencing, statistical association of individual TCRs with disease status, and machine learning to predict cytomegalovirus infection status. The study used immunosequencing to profile the T cell repertoires of approximately 650 subjects and linked those repertoires to cytomegalovirus serostatus. In a later genetic analysis, genome-wide SNP genotypes for about 60% of the 666 donors were used, and that subset was treated as a discovery cohort. Of the roughly 400 genotyped donors, about 80% fell in the genetic ancestry cluster associated with self-reported Caucasian donors. The later analysis used no new phenotypic data to find candidate immune exposures, relying instead on TCR beta sequences and their occurrence across donors. A handful of DR-DQ haplotypes were handled as single units for association and clustering because linkage in the cohort was strong. HLA typing covered class I and class II loci at four-digit resolution. About 300 gigabases of sequencing data and approximately 85 million unique TCR sequences were included in an early release covering about 700 HLA-typed donors. Donor age, sex, ethnicity and CMV serostatus were compiled together with the repertoire data. The aim of the study was to test whether cataloging public T cell receptors could identify signatures of past pathogen exposure. An earlier analysis of around 580 of the donors used high-throughput TCR beta sequencing to judge whether each TCR beta V gene segment behaved as functional or pseudogenic. Besides the first cohort of hundreds of subjects, a separate validation cohort made up of 120 or so different subjects was used.

The library was obtained by the immunoSEQ multiplex PCR assay. A mixture of 60 forward primers for TCR Vbeta segments and 13 reverse primers for TCR Jbeta segments was used in the multiplex PCR. Amplification of the CDR3 region of rearranged TCR beta genes was performed with a multiplex PCR assay on genomic DNA. The Illumina HiSeq System was used to sequence the amplified TCR beta libraries as 87-base-pair reads. The original pipeline was this. A later analysis counted approximately 74 million unique TCR beta chains across the 640 or so repertoires, and about 10 million of these chains were shared by at least two donors. Raw reads were error-corrected and collapsed into unique sequences with a nearest-neighbor algorithm that merged closely related sequences to remove PCR and sequencing errors. V, D and J gene segments were assigned by aligning CDR3 sequences to IMGT reference sequences. For a sequence to be retained, at least a six-nucleotide match to both a V gene segment and a J gene segment was required. A rearrangement was called productive if the CDR3 had no stop codons and remained in frame with V and J, and every other rearrangement was called non-productive. CDR3 was defined by IMGT convention, running from the second conserved V-encoded cysteine to the conserved J-encoded phenylalanine. In an earlier analysis of around 640 of the donors, sequences lacking an unambiguous match to a single V gene segment were excluded. An earlier analysis of 500 to 600 of the donors classified V segments as functional when productive rearrangements were above 56.7% and as segregating when the standard deviation between donors was above 5%. To diagnose cytomegalovirus status from the catalog of TCR beta chain sequences, a statistical classification framework was built. In a later analysis, V and J genes were assigned by comparing TCR nucleotide sequences against IMGT/GENE-DB human TR gene sequences. The TCRdist pipeline was used in a later analysis to assign CDR3 sequences and most-parsimonious VDJ recombination scenarios. In a later analysis, each TCR beta chain was defined by its CDR3 amino acid sequence together with its V-gene family, and reads lacking a unique V-gene family were excluded. To address suspected cross-contamination and a sequencing artifact, a later analysis removed 592 highly shared, low-generation-probability nucleotide sequences. In a later analysis, a clonal expansion index for each public chain was calculated from normalized within-repertoire ranks of inferred template counts. In a later analysis, generation probabilities were computed using a VDJ recombination model fitted to out-of-frame rearrangements, and the results were checked against IGoR. Hypergeometric tests were used in a later analysis to score TCR-TCR, TCR-HLA and TCR-CMV co-occurrence, with a repertoire-size bias correction applied to the TCR pairs. In a later analysis, false discovery rates were estimated by permuting HLA or CMV assignments 20 times. In a later analysis, co-occurring TCRs were grouped using DBSCAN, and TCRdist sequence similarity was added for clustering within HLA-allele-positive subsets. For co-occurrence clustering, repertoires with fewer than 30,000 or more than 120,000 public chains were excluded, along with roughly 5 repertoires with anomalous nucleotide sharing. The source is immuneACCESS, and TCRdb retained only in-frame sequences with V and J called. Part of the clones is not carried over; for the studies checked, unresolved V genes explain less than half of this, and the remainder is unexplained. V and J calls and clone size are given by that table; D and trimming were obtained from the DNA. The sample includes roughly 98,000 clones, with 77% observed a single time. The top ten constitute approximately 8% of the sample.

Its CDR3 holds 10 amino acids, cysteine through phenylalanine. The read is trimmed to its CDR3 DNA, 30 bases read in frame from base 1. CDR1 and CDR2, per the germline V gene, are SQVTM and ANQGSEA. V is shortened by 1 base, J by 12 bases, and the region joining them spans 9 bases. The cohort comprised some 700 healthy bone marrow donors. All cohort members were sampled while nominally healthy, although unrecorded immune exposures were likely present. The donor tested CMV seronegative and was one of the 352 seronegative cohort members. A peripheral blood sample was provided by each donor, and peripheral blood mononuclear cells were used for TCR beta sequencing. Genomic DNA was extracted from the blood cell samples with the Qiagen DNeasy Blood Extraction Kit. Here is what the overall study found, with its caveats: Presence/absence analyses assumed roughly uniform sequencing depth across donors, an assumption that may not hold. CMV serostatus was the only immune exposure information available for the cohort. When HLA alleles, especially DR and DQ, strongly co-occurred, attributing TCR associations to individual alleles was difficult. Compared with the roughly 700-donor mean, donors in an Asian-associated ancestry cluster had fewer N-insertions in productive TCRs, according to a later genetic analysis. In both the original and validation cohorts, the classifier was reported to diagnose cytomegalovirus status with high specificity and sensitivity. A later analysis associated 15,000 to 20,000 TCR beta sequences with specific HLA alleles at a false discovery rate of 0.05. Across donors, most TCR sequences were observed very rarely, whereas some public TCRs were present in many individuals. Correlated functional status among segregating V segments might be attributable to linkage disequilibrium, but an unknown experimental factor could not be ruled out. In an earlier analysis of 587 of the donors, most TCR beta V segments appeared in productive rearrangements about 87% or about 30% of the time, broadly matching IMGT annotations. The study listed 164 TCR beta chains as associated with cytomegalovirus. A few of the identified cytomegalovirus-associated TCR beta chains were confirmed in vitro to be specific for cytomegalovirus antigens. Because the 87-base-pair reads could not distinguish some IMGT-functional V segments, including TRBV6-2 and TRBV6-3, those segments were excluded. A cluster of highly shared sequence variants was judged likely to be a technical artifact of the sequencing pipeline. HLA typing was unavailable for some donors at each locus, so association tests used only the typed subset. A later analysis found that TCR association rates varied across HLA loci, with DRB1 alleles showing the most associated TCRs and HLA-C alleles the fewest. In this cohort, only TCR beta chains were sequenced, and detectable features were limited by the absence of alpha or paired-chain data. Several of the top co-occurrence clusters appeared to be linked to parvovirus B19, influenza, CMV and Epstein-Barr virus, according to a later analysis. An association between a missense DCLRE1C variant and V-gene and J-gene trimming of TCR beta chains was found in a later genetic analysis and replicated in an independent cohort. A further reported finding was that TCR beta sequences accurately predicted the HLA-A and HLA-B alleles for most subjects in the first cohort. In a later analysis, HLA-associated TCR beta chains showed more clonal expansion and lower generation probabilities than non-associated chains that were equally common. A later analysis found that most CMV-associated TCR beta chains appeared HLA-restricted, with HLA associations seemingly driven largely by CMV exposure. The authors suggested that the approach could potentially be generalized to other disease states and immunological phenotypes. Around 16 rarely observed V segments, including chromosome 9 orphons, were excluded from the earlier analysis of several hundred of the donors because counts were too low.

Notes on this clone: It has no known antigen specificity. There are no base qualities to consult, and no much larger clone falls within one base.

This clonotype originated in a female donor in good health and CMV-seronegative. The material sequenced was PBMCs. Recombination joined TRBV29-1 with TRBJ1-2; the D gene is possibly TRBD1, with 5 bases matching. The CDR3 reads CSVEATVNTF. At the DNA level, the sequence is TGCAGCGTTGAAGCGACAGTCAACACCTTC. This CDR3, with the reference TRBV29-1 and TRBJ1-2 proteins standing in past its ends, gives the full variable domain SAVISQKPSRDICQRGTSLTIQCQVDSQVTMMFWYRQQPGQSLTLIATANQGSEATYESGFVIDKFPISRPNLTFSTLTVSNMSPEDSSIYLCSVEATVNTFGSGTRLTVV.